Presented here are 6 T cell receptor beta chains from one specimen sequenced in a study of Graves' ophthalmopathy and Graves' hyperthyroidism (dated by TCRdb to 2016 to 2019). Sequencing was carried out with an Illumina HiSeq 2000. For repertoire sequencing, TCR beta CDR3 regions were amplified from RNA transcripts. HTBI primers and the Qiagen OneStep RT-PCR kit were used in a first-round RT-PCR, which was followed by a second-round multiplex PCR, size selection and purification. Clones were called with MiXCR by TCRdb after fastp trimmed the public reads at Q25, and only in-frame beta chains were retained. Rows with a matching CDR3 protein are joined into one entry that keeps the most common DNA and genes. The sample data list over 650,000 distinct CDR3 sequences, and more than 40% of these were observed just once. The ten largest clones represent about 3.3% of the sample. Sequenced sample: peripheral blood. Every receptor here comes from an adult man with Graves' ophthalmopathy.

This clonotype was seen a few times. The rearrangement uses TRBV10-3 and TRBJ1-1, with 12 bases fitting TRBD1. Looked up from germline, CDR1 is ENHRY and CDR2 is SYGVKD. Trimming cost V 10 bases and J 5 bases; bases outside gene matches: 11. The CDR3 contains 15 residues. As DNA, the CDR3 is TGTGCCAGCAGATTGGGACAGGGGGCAAGGACTGAAGCTTTCTTT. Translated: CASRLGQGARTEAFF.

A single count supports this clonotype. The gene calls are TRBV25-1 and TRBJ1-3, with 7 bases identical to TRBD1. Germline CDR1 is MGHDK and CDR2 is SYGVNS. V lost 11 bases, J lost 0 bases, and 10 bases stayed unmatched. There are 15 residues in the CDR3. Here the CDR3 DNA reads TGTGCCTGCCCAGTAGAGGGGGCCTCTGGAAACACCATATATTTT. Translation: CACPVEGASGNTIYF.

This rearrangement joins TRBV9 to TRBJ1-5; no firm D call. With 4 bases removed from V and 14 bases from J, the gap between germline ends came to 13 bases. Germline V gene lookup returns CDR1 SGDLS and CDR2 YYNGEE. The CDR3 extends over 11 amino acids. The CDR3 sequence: CASSRRLHEHF. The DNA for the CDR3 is TGTGCCAGCAGCCGCCGACTCCACGAGCATTTT.

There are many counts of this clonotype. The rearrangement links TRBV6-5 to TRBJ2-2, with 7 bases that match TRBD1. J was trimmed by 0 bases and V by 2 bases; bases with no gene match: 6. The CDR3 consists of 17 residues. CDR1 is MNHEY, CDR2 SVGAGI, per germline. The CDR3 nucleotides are TGTGCCAGCAGTTACCCAAGGGGGACAGCGAACACCGGGGAGCTGTTTTTT. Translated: CASSYPRGTANTGELFF.

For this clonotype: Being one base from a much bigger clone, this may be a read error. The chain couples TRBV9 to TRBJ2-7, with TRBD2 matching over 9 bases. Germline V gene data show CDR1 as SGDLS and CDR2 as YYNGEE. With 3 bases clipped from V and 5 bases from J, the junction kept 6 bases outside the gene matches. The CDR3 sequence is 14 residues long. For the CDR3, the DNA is TGTGCCAGCAGCGCCTTAGCGGGAGTAGACGAGCAGTACTTC. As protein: CASSALAGVDEQYF.

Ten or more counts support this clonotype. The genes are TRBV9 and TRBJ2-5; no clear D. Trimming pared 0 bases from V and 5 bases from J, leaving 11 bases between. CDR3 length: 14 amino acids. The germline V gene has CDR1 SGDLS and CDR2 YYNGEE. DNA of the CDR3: TGTGCCAGCAGCGTAGAAGAGGCACTCGAGACCCAGTACTTC. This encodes CASSVEEALETQYF.